This paragraph covers one T cell receptor beta chain sequence. Its antigen remains unidentified. The assay was run at survey level. The assay was immunoSEQ multiplex PCR, and TCRdb's table has in-frame clones only and misses some. The sample shows tens of thousands of clones, about three quarters of them seen only once. This entry is derived from a study of STAT5B mutations in CD4+ large granular lymphocyte leukemia. Study-level points and caveats: No patients shared main leukemic clonotypes, though approximately 26% appeared at low frequency elsewhere. Data were not HLA-matched across samples.

Material: CD4+ T cells from blood buffy coats. This sequence was found in a human donor in good health.

CDR3 DNA sequence: TGTGCCAGTAGTATACGGGGGGATCAGCTTGAAGCTTTCTTT. Its protein is CASSIRGDQLEAFF. This chain joins TRBV19 and TRBJ1-1; D may be TRBD1 (5 bases). V lost 2 bases and J lost 7, with 14 bases in between. The CDR3 consists of 14 residues. CDR1 and CDR2 from the germline V gene are LNHDA and SQIVND (reference sequence).